This T cell receptor beta chain came from a study of monozygotic twins with inflammatory bowel disease. Study results and caveats: On the inverse Simpson index, IBD patients scored lower for TCRbeta diversity than healthy co-twins.

There are 14 residues in the CDR3. CDR1 is WSHSY and CDR2 is SAAADI in the germline V gene. Donors each gave around 2.6 ml of blood. Of note for this clonotype: Antigen specificity is unknown.

Using the 5' RACE reads, TCRdb records one entry per CDR3 protein without DNA. In all, the sample yields a few hundred thousand distinct CDR3 sequences. The V call is TRBV10-2, the J call TRBJ1-2. Specimen: blood. This TCR was sampled from a human donor with ulcerative colitis or Crohn's disease, or a healthy co-twin of an affected twin (not recorded which). The CDR3 loop is CASSESRKGYSYTF.